This T cell receptor beta chain stems from a study of blood T cell repertoires in COVID-19 (dated by TCRdb to the early 2020s). Looking at the study overall: Samples covering the acute and convalescent phases of COVID-19 were provided by collaborators in the United States, Italy and Spain. Where available, HLA class I and class II types were taken from metadata supplied by the sample provider and were not determined by assay-based typing. The repertoires were released in a freely available public database meant as a resource for research on the immune response to SARS-CoV-2. The samples were drawn from two sources: the first 160 participants of the ongoing ImmuneRACE study, and over 950 subjects contributed by 6 global collaborators. A de-identified subject ID, COVID-19 status, age in years and sex were almost always included in the sample metadata. The material from the prospective study consisted of cDNA or gDNA derived from T cells, B-cell-depleted T cells, or PBMCs. Subjects who had been exposed to COVID-19, were actively infected with it, or had recovered from it provided the deeply sampled blood TCRbeta repertoires that made up the dataset.

CDR1 and CDR2 are read off the germline V gene as LGHNT and FRNRAP. The CDR3 runs 19 amino acids, cysteine and phenylalanine included. The entry retains the CDR3 DNA only, 57 bases that are in frame from base 1. V drops 1 base and J drops 3 bases, leaving 22 bases in between. Collaborating institutions collected whole blood in K2EDTA tubes following their own protocols. For TCRbeta analysis, collaborators shipped samples in one of three forms: frozen whole blood, isolated PBMCs, or DNA extracted from either of those sample types. The study at large found these results: The quantity of clinical and demographic metadata differed by source and by participant and was supplied without curation.

TCRbeta CDR3 regions were amplified from genomic DNA by means of the immunoSEQ Assay, a bias-controlled multiplex PCR. Per the authors' processing: The number of nucleated cells in each sample was estimated by amplification of reference gene primers within the assay. Sequence reads were collapsed and filtered to measure the absolute abundance of every unique TCRbeta CDR3 rearrangement. Productive Simpson clonality was computed per sample as the square root of Simpson's diversity index over productive rearrangements. The table comes from immuneACCESS by way of TCRdb, which keeps in-frame sequences with V and J called. Part of the clones is missing from these tables; in studies checked, under half for an unresolved V gene and the rest for unknown reasons. Clone size and V and J calls were adopted from that table, with D and trimming inferred from the DNA. This sample holds approximately 190,000 clones; approximately 79% were observed only once. Approximately 14% of the sample comes from the top ten.

Concerning this clone itself: Its antigen is not yet known. No base quality information exists; no much larger clone differs at one position.

Sample: peripheral blood. The rearrangement joined TRBV12-5 to TRBJ2-1; tentative D gene TRBD2, with 7 bases matching. The sequence was collected from a man younger than 40 with active or convalescent COVID-19. The nucleotides are TGTGCTAGTGGTTTGGCTTCCTCAGGGGCGGGAGTTCGCTACAATGAGCAGTTCTTC. Translated, this is CASGLASSGAGVRYNEQFF.